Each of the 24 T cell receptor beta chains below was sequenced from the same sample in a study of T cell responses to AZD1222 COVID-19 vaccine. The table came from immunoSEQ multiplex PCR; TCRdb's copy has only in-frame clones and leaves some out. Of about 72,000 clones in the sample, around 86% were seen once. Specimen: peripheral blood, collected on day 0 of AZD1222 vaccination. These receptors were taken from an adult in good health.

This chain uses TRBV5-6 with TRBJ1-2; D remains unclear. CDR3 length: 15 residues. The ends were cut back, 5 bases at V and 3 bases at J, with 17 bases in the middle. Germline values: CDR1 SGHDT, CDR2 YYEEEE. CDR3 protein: CASRLRRTPYYGYTF. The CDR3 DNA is TGTGCCAGCAGGTTGCGACGTACCCCCTACTATGGCTACACCTTC.

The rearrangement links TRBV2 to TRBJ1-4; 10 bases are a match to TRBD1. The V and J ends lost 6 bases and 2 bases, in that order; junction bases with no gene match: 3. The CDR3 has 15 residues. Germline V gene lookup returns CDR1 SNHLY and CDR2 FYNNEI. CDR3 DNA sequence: TGTGCCAGCAGGGGGGGACAGGGGACTAATGAAAAACTGTTTTTT. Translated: CASRGGQGTNEKLFF. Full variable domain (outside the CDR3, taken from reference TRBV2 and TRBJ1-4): EPEVTQTPSHQVTQMGQEVILRCVPISNHLYFYWYRQILGQKVEFLVSFYNNEISEKSEIFDDQFSVERPDGSNFTLKIRSTKLEDSAMYFCASRGGQGTNEKLFFGSGTQLSVL.

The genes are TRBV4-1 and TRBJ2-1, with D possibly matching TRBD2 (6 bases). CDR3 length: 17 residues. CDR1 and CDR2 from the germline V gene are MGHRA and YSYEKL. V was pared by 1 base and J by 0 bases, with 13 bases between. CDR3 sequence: CASSQGGMTSSYNEQFF. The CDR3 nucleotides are TGCGCCAGCAGCCAAGGAGGCATGACTAGCTCCTACAATGAGCAGTTCTTC.

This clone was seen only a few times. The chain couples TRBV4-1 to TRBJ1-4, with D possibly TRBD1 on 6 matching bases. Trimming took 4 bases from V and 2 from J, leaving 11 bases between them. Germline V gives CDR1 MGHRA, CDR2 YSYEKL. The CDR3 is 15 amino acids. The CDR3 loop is CASSPQGFTNEKLFF. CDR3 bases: TGCGCCAGCAGCCCGCAGGGGTTCACTAATGAAAAACTGTTTTTT.

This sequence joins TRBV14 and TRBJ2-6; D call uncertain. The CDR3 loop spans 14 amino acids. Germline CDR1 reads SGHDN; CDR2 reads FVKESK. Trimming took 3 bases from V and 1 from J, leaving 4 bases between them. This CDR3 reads CASSQLSGANVLTF. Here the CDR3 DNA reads TGTGCCAGCAGCCAGCTTTCTGGGGCCAACGTCCTGACTTTC.

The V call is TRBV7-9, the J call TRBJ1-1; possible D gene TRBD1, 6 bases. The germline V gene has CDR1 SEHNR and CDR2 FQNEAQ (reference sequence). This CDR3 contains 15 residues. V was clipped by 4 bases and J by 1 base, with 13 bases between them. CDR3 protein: CASSSGADRNTEAFF. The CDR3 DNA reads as TGTGCCAGCAGCTCCGGGGCGGACAGGAACACTGAAGCTTTCTTT.

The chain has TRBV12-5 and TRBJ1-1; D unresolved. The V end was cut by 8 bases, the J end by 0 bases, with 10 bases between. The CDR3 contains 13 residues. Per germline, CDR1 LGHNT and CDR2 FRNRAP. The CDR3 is CASSGDMNTEAFF. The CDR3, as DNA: TGTGCTAGTTCCGGAGACATGAACACTGAAGCTTTCTTT.

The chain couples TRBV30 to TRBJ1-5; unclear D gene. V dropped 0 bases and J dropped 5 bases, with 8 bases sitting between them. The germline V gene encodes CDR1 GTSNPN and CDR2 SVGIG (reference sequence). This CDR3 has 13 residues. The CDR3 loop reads CAWSVNSDQPQHF. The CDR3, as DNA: TGTGCCTGGAGTGTAAATTCTGATCAGCCCCAGCATTTT.

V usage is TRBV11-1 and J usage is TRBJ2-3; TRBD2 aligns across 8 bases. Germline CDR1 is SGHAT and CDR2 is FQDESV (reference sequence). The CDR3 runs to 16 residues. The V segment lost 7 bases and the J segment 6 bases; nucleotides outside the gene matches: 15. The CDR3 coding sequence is TGTGCCAGCACTCAATCTACCGGGGGGGGCCTGGATACGCAGTATTTT. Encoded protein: CASTQSTGGGLDTQYF.

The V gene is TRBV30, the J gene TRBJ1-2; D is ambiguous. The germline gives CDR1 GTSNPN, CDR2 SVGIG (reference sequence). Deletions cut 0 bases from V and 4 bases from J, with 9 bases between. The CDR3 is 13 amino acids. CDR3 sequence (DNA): TGTGCCTGGAGTGTTCCAGCCACCTATGGCTACACCTTC. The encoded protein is CAWSVPATYGYTF.

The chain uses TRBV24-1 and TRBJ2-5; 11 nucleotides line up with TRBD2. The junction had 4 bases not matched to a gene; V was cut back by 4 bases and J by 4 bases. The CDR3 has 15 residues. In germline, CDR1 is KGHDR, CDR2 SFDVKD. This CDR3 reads CATSDRSGRGETQYF. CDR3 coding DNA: TGTGCCACCAGTGACCGTAGCGGGAGGGGAGAGACCCAGTACTTC.

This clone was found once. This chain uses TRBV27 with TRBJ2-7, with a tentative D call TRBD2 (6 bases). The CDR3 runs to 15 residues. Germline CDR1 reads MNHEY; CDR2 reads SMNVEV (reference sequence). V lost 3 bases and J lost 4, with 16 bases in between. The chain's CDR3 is CASSLGTGTLYEQYF. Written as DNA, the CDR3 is TGTGCCAGCAGTTTGGGGACCGGGACTTTGTACGAGCAGTACTTC.

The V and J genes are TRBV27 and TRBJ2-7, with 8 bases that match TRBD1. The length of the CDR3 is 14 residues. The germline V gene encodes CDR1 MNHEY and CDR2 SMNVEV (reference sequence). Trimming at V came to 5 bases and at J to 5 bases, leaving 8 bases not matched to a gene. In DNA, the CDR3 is TGTGCCAGCAGTGTCCGACAGGGGTCGGACGAGCAGTACTTC. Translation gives CASSVRQGSDEQYF.

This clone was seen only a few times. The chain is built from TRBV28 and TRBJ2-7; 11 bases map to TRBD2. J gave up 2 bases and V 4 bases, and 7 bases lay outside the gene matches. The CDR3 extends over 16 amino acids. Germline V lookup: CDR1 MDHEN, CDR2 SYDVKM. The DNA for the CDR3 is TGTGCCAGCAGTTCCCCCGGGACTAGCGGAACCTACGAGCAGTACTTC. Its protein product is CASSSPGTSGTYEQYF.

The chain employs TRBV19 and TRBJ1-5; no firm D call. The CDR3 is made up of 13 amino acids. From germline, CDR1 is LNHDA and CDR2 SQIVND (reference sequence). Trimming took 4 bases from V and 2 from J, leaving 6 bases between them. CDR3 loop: CASSTPGNQPQHF. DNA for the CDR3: TGTGCCAGTAGTACCCCTGGCAATCAGCCCCAGCATTTT.

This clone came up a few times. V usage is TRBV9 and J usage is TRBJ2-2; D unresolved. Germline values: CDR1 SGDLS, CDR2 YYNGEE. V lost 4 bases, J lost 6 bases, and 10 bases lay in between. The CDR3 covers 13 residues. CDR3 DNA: TGTGCCAGCAGCCCTGTAGTGGCCGGGGAGCTGTTTTTT. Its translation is CASSPVVAGELFF.

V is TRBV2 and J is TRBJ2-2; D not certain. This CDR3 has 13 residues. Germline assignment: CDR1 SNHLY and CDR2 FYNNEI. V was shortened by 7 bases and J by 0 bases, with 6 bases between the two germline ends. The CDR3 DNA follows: TGTGCCAGCAAACGAACGAACACCGGGGAGCTGTTTTTT. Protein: CASKRTNTGELFF.

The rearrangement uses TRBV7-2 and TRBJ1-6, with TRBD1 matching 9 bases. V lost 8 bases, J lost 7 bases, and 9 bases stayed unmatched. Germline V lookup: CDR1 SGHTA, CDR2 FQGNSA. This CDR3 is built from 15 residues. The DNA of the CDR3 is TGTGCCAGCCTCCTAGGGACAGGGAGGAATTCACCCCTCCACTTT. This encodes CASLLGTGRNSPLHF.

For the CDR3, the DNA is TGCGCCAGCAGCTTAGGCGAGGATAATTCACCCCTCCACTTT. Encoded protein: CASSLGEDNSPLHF. The chain links TRBV5-1 to TRBJ1-6; the D is unclear. V lost 2 bases to trimming and J lost 5 bases, with 8 bases between them. Germline V gene data show CDR1 as SGHRS and CDR2 as YFSETQ. The length of the CDR3 is 14 residues.

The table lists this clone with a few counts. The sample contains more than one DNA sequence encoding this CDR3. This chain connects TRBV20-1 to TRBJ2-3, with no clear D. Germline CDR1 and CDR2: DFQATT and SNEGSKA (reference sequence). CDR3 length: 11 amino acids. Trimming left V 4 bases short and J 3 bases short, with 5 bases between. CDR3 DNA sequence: TGCAGTGCTAACCCTACAGATACGCAGTATTTT. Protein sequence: CSANPTDTQYF.

CDR3 sequence (DNA): TGTGCCAGCAGCTTCGCCTGGGAGGCCGGGGAGCTGTTTTTT. Amino acid sequence: CASSFAWEAGELFF. The chain carries TRBV5-5 and TRBJ2-2, with TRBD2 as a possible D gene (6 bases). V was cut by 2 bases and J by 6 bases, with 11 bases left in between. Germline V gene data show CDR1 as SGHKS and CDR2 as YYEKEE (reference sequence). The CDR3 has 14 residues.

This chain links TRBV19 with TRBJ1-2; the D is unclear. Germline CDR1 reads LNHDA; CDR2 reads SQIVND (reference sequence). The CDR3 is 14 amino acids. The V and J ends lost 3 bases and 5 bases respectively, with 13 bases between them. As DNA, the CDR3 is TGTGCCAGTAGTATTTCGGGCAGACGTTATGGCTACACCTTC. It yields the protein CASSISGRRYGYTF.

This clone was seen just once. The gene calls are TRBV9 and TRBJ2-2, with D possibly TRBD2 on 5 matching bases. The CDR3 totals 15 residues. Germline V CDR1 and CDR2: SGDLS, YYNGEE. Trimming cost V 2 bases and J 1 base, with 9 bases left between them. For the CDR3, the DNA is TGTGCCAGCAGCGTCAGACGGGGGAACACCGGGGAGCTGTTTTTT. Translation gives CASSVRRGNTGELFF.

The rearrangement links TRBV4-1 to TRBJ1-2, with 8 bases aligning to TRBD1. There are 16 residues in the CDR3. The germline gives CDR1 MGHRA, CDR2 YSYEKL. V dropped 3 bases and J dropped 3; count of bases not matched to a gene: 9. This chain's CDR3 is CASSHTSGQVYYGYTF. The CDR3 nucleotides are TGCGCCAGCAGCCATACATCGGGACAGGTCTACTATGGCTACACCTTC.